The 5 T cell receptor beta chains in this list originate from one sample, sequenced in a study of T cell responses to AZD1222 COVID-19 vaccine. The assay was immunoSEQ multiplex PCR, and TCRdb's table has in-frame clones only and misses some. Here the sample spans about 180,000 clones, approximately 95% being singletons. Sequencing used peripheral blood, obtained 28 days after the second dose of the MenACWY control vaccine. Receptors originate from an adult who received the MenACWY meningococcal vaccine as a control.

The gene calls are TRBV11-3 and TRBJ1-1; TRBD1 might be the D (6 bases). This CDR3 region has 15 residues. Germline loops: CDR1 SGHNT, CDR2 YENEEA. V was shortened by 5 bases and J by 6 bases, with 19 bases between the two germline ends. In nucleotides, the CDR3 is TGTGCCAGCAGCCAGTCCGGGACATCGGCATCTGAAGCTTTCTTT. Encoded protein: CASSQSGTSASEAFF.

CDR3 in DNA: TGTGCCAGCGCTGGGGCAGGCGGCTCTGGAAACACCATATATTTT. This translates into CASAGAGGSGNTIYF. The J gene is TRBJ1-3, the V gene TRBV28, with TRBD1 as a possible D gene (5 bases). Germline values: CDR1 MDHEN, CDR2 SYDVKM. V was shortened by 8 bases and J by 0 bases, with 14 bases between the two germline ends. The length of the CDR3 is 15 residues.

In this sample, this clone turned up once. The CDR3 bases are TGTGCCAGCAGCCTCATGCGGAGCTCCTATAATTCACCCCTCCACTTT. Amino acid sequence: CASSLMRSSYNSPLHF. The chain combines TRBV14 with TRBJ1-6; D is ambiguous. Trimming shortened V by 4 bases and J by 0 bases, and 10 bases separated the two germline ends. The CDR3 contains 16 residues. Germline assignment: CDR1 SGHDN and CDR2 FVKESK. Together with reference TRBV14 and TRBJ1-6, the CDR3 gives the full variable domain: EAGVTQFPSHSVIEKGQTVTLRCDPISGHDNLYWYRRVMGKEIKFLLHFVKESKQDESGMPNNRFLAERTGGTYSTLKVQPAELEDSGVYFCASSLMRSSYNSPLHFGNGTRLTVT.

This clone was seen a single time. The rearrangement joins TRBV5-4 to TRBJ2-1, with D possibly TRBD1 on 5 matching bases. The length of the CDR3 is 17 residues. The V end was cut by 3 bases, the J end by 0 bases, with 16 bases between. Germline lookup yields CDR1 SGHNT and CDR2 YYREEE (reference sequence). The CDR3 sequence: CASSYGHPFSSYNEQFF. The CDR3, as DNA: TGTGCCAGCAGCTACGGACATCCTTTCAGCTCCTACAATGAGCAGTTCTTC.

V is TRBV5-4 and J is TRBJ2-5; D is unresolved. Germline CDR1 is SGHNT and CDR2 is YYREEE (reference sequence). The CDR3 is 14 amino acids. The V and J ends lost 1 base and 5 bases respectively, with 12 bases between them. CDR3 in amino acids: CASSLWVGKETQYF. In DNA form, the CDR3 reads TGTGCCAGCAGCTTGTGGGTTGGGAAGGAGACCCAGTACTTC. The full variable domain, completed using reference TRBV5-4 and TRBJ2-5, is ETGVTQSPTHLIKTRGQQVTLRCSSQSGHNTVSWYQQALGQGPQFIFQYYREEENGRGNFPPRFSGLQFPNYSSELNVNALELDDSALYLCASSLWVGKETQYFGPGTRLLVL.